This T cell receptor (beta chain) was captured by sequencing in a study of post-analysis software for immune sequencing data. The study, taken as a whole, reports: Multiple sclerosis patients had significantly lower normalized Chao1 diversity than controls. Compared with controls, patients had more of 4 or 5 TRBV segments, including TRBV5-6, TRBV5-1 and TRBV20-1. By F measure, samples from a shared preparation batch strongly co-clustered.

In the case of this clonotype: Its antigen is not identified.

V was cut by 6 bases and J by 5 bases, with 25 bases left in between. Germline CDR1 is SQVTM and CDR2 is ANQGSEA. This CDR3 contains 16 residues. TCR beta cDNA libraries had unique molecular identifiers. TCRdb fed the PCR reads into MiXCR, producing one record per CDR3 protein. The sample holds 550,000 to 700,000 distinct CDR3 sequences; 40% to 50% are singletons and the top ten take under 2%. This sequence joins TRBV29-1 and TRBJ1-1; D possibly corresponds to TRBD1 (6 bases). The clonotype comes from a girl aged 10 to 17 with multiple sclerosis. Sequencing was carried out using blood. CDR3 region: CSVTYRVKSGRTEAFF. In DNA form, the CDR3 reads TGCAGCGTCACCTACAGGGTTAAGTCCGGGCGGACTGAAGCTTTCTTT.